This entry is about one T cell receptor (beta chain). Its antigen is not yet known. No per-base quality is available; no much larger clone lies one base away. The data were obtained in a study of control samples from healthy donors and cancer patients (TCRdb year 2020). From a lookup of the germline V gene (reference sequence), CDR1 and CDR2 are SGHNT and YYREEE. Including cysteine and phenylalanine, the CDR3 has 16 amino acids. CDR3 DNA is the only sequence kept; it has 48 bases, read in frame from the first base. V is cut by 4 bases and J by 0 bases, and the space between the germline ends is 11 bases. The library was produced with the immunoSEQ multiplex PCR assay. Here the immuneACCESS table is served through TCRdb, limited to in-frame sequences with V and J called. Missing clones are a known gap in these copies; in checked studies unresolved V genes cover under half, and the rest lacks a known reason. The sample contains tens of thousands of clones, about nine tenths of them found a single time. Under 20% of the sample is in the top ten clones.

Rearrangement joined TRBV5-4 to TRBJ1-6; the D gene is not confidently resolved. The sample consisted of blood. This clonotype was obtained from a man in his forties or fifties in good health. The nucleotide sequence reads TGTGCCAGCAGCGTCTACACGTTCTCCTATAATTCACCCCTCCACTTT. Its protein reads: CASSVYTFSYNSPLHF. This CDR3, with the reference TRBV5-4 and TRBJ1-6 proteins standing in past its ends, gives the full variable domain ETGVTQSPTHLIKTRGQQVTLRCSSQSGHNTVSWYQQALGQGPQFIFQYYREEENGRGNFPPRFSGLQFPNYSSELNVNALELDDSALYLCASSVYTFSYNSPLHFGNGTRLTVT.